These T cell receptor beta chains were read from a single sample in a study of identifying expanded T cells in peripheral blood. Some clones are missing from TCRdb's copy, which holds only in-frame ones; the method was immunoSEQ multiplex PCR. The profile covers about 84,000 clones, with 70% to 90% appearing a single time and about 5.6% taken by the ten largest. The sequencing input was blood. These receptors were taken from a person aged 18 to 75 in good health. CDR3s include the opening cysteine and the closing phenylalanine or tryptophan. The D gene is left open where the match is weak. The listing skips clone size in some rows; elsewhere it reads once, few, many or a size class.

CDR3 protein: CSAIGRNGYTF
CDR3 DNA: TGCAGTGCCATTGGACGGAATGGCTACACCTTC
V gene: TRBV20-1
J gene: TRBJ1-2
clone size: .
D gene: .

CDR3 protein: CASSLASGAGYEQYF
CDR3 DNA: TGTGCCAGCAGCTTAGCGTCAGGCGCAGGGTACGAGCAGTACTTC
V gene: TRBV7-9
J gene: TRBJ2-7
clone size: .
D gene: .

CDR3 protein: CASSSDIGYTEAFF
CDR3 DNA: TGTGCCAGCAGCTCGGACATTGGGTACACTGAAGCTTTCTTT
V gene: TRBV11-2
J gene: TRBJ1-1
clone size: few
D gene: .

CDR3 protein: CASSSILGATPAYEQYF
CDR3 DNA: TGTGCCAGCAGCTCGATTCTAGGGGCCACCCCGGCCTACGAGCAGTACTTC
V gene: TRBV11-2
J gene: TRBJ2-7
clone size: few
D gene: .

CDR3 protein: CASSSDQGRILGNTIYF
CDR3 DNA: TGTGCCAGCAGCTCCGATCAGGGAAGGATCCTAGGAAACACCATATATTTT
V gene: TRBV9
J gene: TRBJ1-3
clone size: .
D gene: .

CDR3 protein: CASRGQGLNTEAFF
CDR3 DNA: TGTGCCAGCAGAGGACAGGGATTGAACACTGAAGCTTTCTTT
V gene: TRBV5-6
J gene: TRBJ1-1
clone size: .
D gene: TRBD1

CDR3 protein: CASSRGAPGDTQYF
CDR3 DNA: TGTGCCAGCAGCCGAGGGGCACCTGGGGATACGCAGTATTTT
V gene: TRBV13
J gene: TRBJ2-3
clone size: .
D gene: .

CDR3 protein: CASSLTSGGRAPQYF
CDR3 DNA: TGTGCCAGCAGCTTAACTAGCGGGGGCCGAGCACCCCAGTACTTC
V gene: TRBV7-9
J gene: TRBJ2-5
clone size: .
D gene: TRBD2

CDR3 protein: CASGQGDQETQYF
CDR3 DNA: TGTGCCAGTGGACAGGGCGACCAAGAGACCCAGTACTTC
V gene: TRBV7-3
J gene: TRBJ2-5
clone size: .
D gene: TRBD1

CDR3 protein: CASCKNGQGRSPLHF
CDR3 DNA: TGTGCCAGCTGTAAAAATGGACAGGGACGCTCACCCCTCCACTTT
V gene: TRBV2
J gene: TRBJ1-6
clone size: .
D gene: TRBD1

CDR3 protein: CASSPSTGGYEQYF
CDR3 DNA: TGTGCCAGCTCACCGTCAACAGGGGGTTACGAGCAGTACTTC
V gene: TRBV18
J gene: TRBJ2-7
clone size: .
D gene: TRBD1

CDR3 protein: CASSESELLGGTEAFF
CDR3 DNA: TGCGCCAGCAGTGAGTCCGAGCTGCTCGGGGGCACTGAAGCTTTCTTT
V gene: TRBV10-1
J gene: TRBJ1-1
clone size: .
D gene: .

CDR3 protein: CASSFTSGTGERNEQFF
CDR3 DNA: TGTGCCAGCAGCTTCACCTCCGGGACAGGGGAACGCAATGAGCAGTTCTTC
V gene: TRBV7-8
J gene: TRBJ2-1
clone size: .
D gene: TRBD1

CDR3 protein: CSVGILGADTQYF
CDR3 DNA: TGCAGCGTTGGGATATTGGGGGCGGATACGCAGTATTTT
V gene: TRBV29-1
J gene: TRBJ2-3
clone size: .
D gene: .

CDR3 protein: CASSTPLGQGPYQPQHF
CDR3 DNA: TGTGCCAGTAGTACCCCACTAGGACAGGGGCCCTATCAGCCCCAGCATTTT
V gene: TRBV19
J gene: TRBJ1-5
clone size: .
D gene: TRBD1

CDR3 protein: CASSLGRASTDTQYF
CDR3 DNA: TGTGCCAGCAGCTTGGGTCGAGCTAGCACAGATACGCAGTATTTT
V gene: TRBV5-4
J gene: TRBJ2-3
clone size: .
D gene: .

CDR3 protein: CASSEDQVYGYTF
CDR3 DNA: TGTGCCAGCAGTGAAGACCAAGTTTATGGCTACACCTTC
V gene: TRBV2
J gene: TRBJ1-2
clone size: .
D gene: .

CDR3 protein: CASSLGAGQGYKDGYTF
CDR3 DNA: TGTGCCAGCAGCTTAGGAGCAGGGCAGGGCTATAAGGATGGCTACACCTTC
V gene: TRBV7-2
J gene: TRBJ1-2
clone size: many
D gene: .

CDR3 protein: CASSPGTDQPQHF
CDR3 DNA: TGTGCCAGCTCACCGGGGACAGATCAGCCCCAGCATTTT
V gene: TRBV18
J gene: TRBJ1-5
clone size: .
D gene: TRBD1

CDR3 protein: CASSAGTGAYEQYF
CDR3 DNA: TGTGCCAGCAGCGCCGGGACAGGAGCCTACGAGCAGTACTTC
V gene: TRBV27
J gene: TRBJ2-7
clone size: .
D gene: TRBD1

CDR3 protein: CASGLALGTQYF
CDR3 DNA: TGTGCCAGCGGGCTAGCGTTGGGTACGCAGTATTTT
V gene: TRBV6-5
J gene: TRBJ2-3
clone size: .
D gene: .

CDR3 protein: CSVPWSGPGGYTF
CDR3 DNA: TGCAGCGTCCCCTGGTCCGGCCCGGGGGGCTACACCTTC
V gene: TRBV29-1
J gene: TRBJ1-2
clone size: .
D gene: .

CDR3 protein: CASSIAGFGELFF
CDR3 DNA: TGTGCCAGTAGTATTGCGGGGTTCGGGGAGCTGTTTTTT
V gene: TRBV19
J gene: TRBJ2-2
clone size: .
D gene: .

CDR3 protein: CASSLQGGRDGYTF
CDR3 DNA: TGCGCCAGCAGCTTGCAGGGGGGAAGAGATGGCTACACCTTC
V gene: TRBV5-1
J gene: TRBJ1-2
clone size: .
D gene: TRBD1

CDR3 protein: CASSPGTARGSPLHF
CDR3 DNA: TGTGCCAGCTCACCCGGGACAGCCAGGGGCTCACCCCTCCACTTT
V gene: TRBV18
J gene: TRBJ1-6
clone size: .
D gene: TRBD1

CDR3 protein: CASSFGGSDEQYF
CDR3 DNA: TGTGCCAGCAGCTTTGGGGGGAGCGACGAGCAGTACTTC
V gene: TRBV7-7
J gene: TRBJ2-7
clone size: .
D gene: .

CDR3 protein: CASSLGGSHYGYTF
CDR3 DNA: TGTGCCAGCAGCTTAGGGGGCAGCCACTATGGCTACACCTTC
V gene: TRBV11-2
J gene: TRBJ1-2
clone size: .
D gene: .

CDR3 protein: CAWSQYRVRGAFF
CDR3 DNA: TGTGCCTGGAGCCAATACAGGGTGCGTGGAGCTTTCTTT
V gene: TRBV30
J gene: TRBJ1-1
clone size: few
D gene: .

CDR3 protein: CASSPSMGAEGNTEAFF
CDR3 DNA: TGTGCCAGCTCACCATCGATGGGAGCGGAAGGGAACACTGAAGCTTTCTTT
V gene: TRBV18
J gene: TRBJ1-1
clone size: .
D gene: .